Listed below are T cell receptor beta chains from one sample, sequenced in a study of blood T cell repertoires in COVID-19. TCRdb's copy holds only in-frame clones and misses some; the assay was immunoSEQ multiplex PCR. The profile shows roughly 100,000 clones, just over 90% of them singletons. The sequenced material came from peripheral blood. The receptor source for this set is a man over 45 with acute or convalescent COVID-19. CDR3s include the opening cysteine and the closing phenylalanine or tryptophan. Fields, in order: clone size, J gene, D gene, V gene, CDR3 protein, CDR3 DNA. The D gene is left open where the match is weak. Rows may omit the clone size; those that give it use once, few, many or a size class.

>-|TRBJ2-7|TRBD2|TRBV4-1
CASIGWDASGLSYEQYF
TGCGCCAGCATAGGTTGGGACGCTAGCGGTCTATCCTACGAGCAGTACTTC
>-|TRBJ2-3|-|TRBV21-1
CASSKGRLAGVSTDTQYF
TGTGCCAGCAGCAAAGGGCGACTAGCGGGGGTTAGCACAGATACGCAGTATTTT
>-|TRBJ2-7|-|TRBV10-3
CAIRGTQNSYEQYF
TGTGCCATCAGGGGGACACAAAACTCCTACGAGCAGTACTTC
>-|TRBJ1-6|-|TRBV12-3/TRBV12-4
CASSLVQNSPLHF
TGTGCCAGCAGTTTAGTACAGAATTCACCCCTCCACTTT
>-|TRBJ2-1|TRBD2|TRBV25-1
CASSPTGGSNEQFF
TGTGCCAGCAGCCCCACAGGCGGGAGCAATGAGCAGTTCTTC
>once|TRBJ2-7|TRBD1|TRBV7-2
CASSTRTGTPYEQYF
TGTGCCAGCAGCACAAGGACAGGGACCCCCTACGAGCAGTACTTC
>-|TRBJ2-5|-|TRBV21-1
CASPRPTGGGSEIETQYF
TGTGCCAGCCCACGACCCACAGGGGGTGGGTCGGAAATCGAGACCCAGTACTTC
>-|TRBJ1-1|TRBD1|TRBV7-2
CASSWQGAGTEAFF
TGTGCCAGCAGCTGGCAGGGGGCTGGGACTGAAGCTTTCTTT
>-|TRBJ1-6|-|TRBV27
CASSLAGSDSSPLHF
TGTGCCAGCAGTTTAGCCGGGTCCGATAGTTCACCCCTCCACTTT
>once|TRBJ2-1|TRBD1|TRBV6-4
CASRKPRGSYNEQFF
TGTGCCAGCAGGAAACCCAGGGGGTCCTACAATGAGCAGTTCTTC
>-|TRBJ1-2|-|TRBV12-3/TRBV12-4
CASSFGFGYTF
TGTGCCAGCAGTTTCGGGTTCGGCTACACCTTC
>-|TRBJ2-7|TRBD2|TRBV2
CASRDGTSGRGEQYF
TGTGCCAGCAGGGACGGGACTAGCGGGAGGGGCGAGCAGTACTTC
>once|TRBJ1-1|-|TRBV5-6
CASSFTGSAEAFF
TGTGCCAGCAGCTTTACAGGGAGCGCTGAAGCTTTCTTT
>-|TRBJ1-2|-|TRBV7-9
CASSLTGSNYGYTF
TGTGCCAGCAGCCTTACAGGGTCTAACTATGGCTACACCTTC
>-|TRBJ1-3|-|TRBV30
CAWADSDGYTIYF
TGTGCCTGGGCGGACAGCGATGGGTACACCATATATTTT
>-|TRBJ1-4|TRBD1|TRBV4-3
CASSPRTGNEKLFF
TGCGCCAGCAGCCCCCGGACAGGGAATGAAAAACTGTTTTTT
>few|TRBJ2-5|TRBD2|TRBV5-1
CASSLAPSGSGETQYF
TGCGCCAGCAGCTTGGCCCCTAGCGGGAGTGGAGAGACCCAGTACTTC
>-|TRBJ1-2|TRBD1|TRBV5-1
CASSTTGGSYGYTF
TGCGCCAGCAGCACGACAGGGGGCAGTTATGGCTACACCTTC
>-|TRBJ2-7|-|TRBV24-1
CATSESGYEQYF
TGTGCCACCAGTGAGTCGGGCTACGAGCAGTACTTC
>-|TRBJ1-5|-|TRBV6-6
CASSYLESNQPQHF
TGTGCCAGCAGTTACTTGGAGAGCAATCAGCCCCAGCATTTT
>-|TRBJ1-1|-|TRBV18
CASSPPAGTGTEAFF
TGTGCCAGCTCACCACCGGCAGGAACCGGCACTGAAGCTTTCTTT
>-|TRBJ1-6|-|TRBV2
CASVRLGADNSPLHF
TGTGCCAGCGTTCGTCTAGGGGCAGATAATTCACCCCTCCACTTT
>-|TRBJ2-2|TRBD2|TRBV27
CASSLSIILAGGSTGELFF
TGTGCCAGCAGTTTATCGATTATCCTAGCGGGAGGCAGCACCGGGGAGCTGTTTTTT
>-|TRBJ1-4|TRBD1|TRBV18
CASSPAGTAREKLFF
TGTGCCAGCTCACCCGCCGGGACAGCGCGGGAAAAACTGTTTTTT
>-|TRBJ1-1|-|TRBV7-9
CASSLFAGNTEAFF
TGTGCCAGCAGCTTATTTGCAGGGAACACTGAAGCTTTCTTT
>-|TRBJ1-5|TRBD1|TRBV19
CASSTRDRGYNQPQHF
TGTGCCAGTAGTACACGGGACAGGGGATACAATCAGCCCCAGCATTTT
>-|TRBJ2-2|TRBD2|TRBV14
CASSQESYRGLAQTGELFF
TGTGCCAGCAGCCAAGAGTCTTATAGAGGACTAGCGCAAACCGGGGAGCTGTTTTTT
>-|TRBJ2-1|-|TRBV5-1
CASNLQGTEQFF
TGCGCCAGCAACCTGCAGGGAACTGAGCAGTTCTTC
>-|TRBJ1-5|-|TRBV6-5
CASSRGGASNQPQHF
TGTGCCAGCAGCAGAGGGGGGGCTAGCAATCAGCCCCAGCATTTT
>once|TRBJ2-1|TRBD2|TRBV19
CASRELAGGANEQFF
TGTGCCAGTAGGGAATTAGCGGGTGGGGCCAATGAGCAGTTCTTC
>-|TRBJ1-2|TRBD1|TRBV12-3/TRBV12-4
CASSRDRVYGYTF
TGTGCCAGCAGCCGTGACAGGGTCTATGGCTACACCTTC
>-|TRBJ2-1|TRBD2|TRBV4-1
CASSQELAGGLDNEQFF
TGCGCCAGCAGCCAAGAGCTAGCGGGAGGTCTAGACAATGAGCAGTTCTTC
>-|TRBJ1-4|-|TRBV7-8
CASRLGGSTNEKLFF
TGTGCCAGCAGATTAGGAGGGAGCACTAATGAAAAACTGTTTTTT
>-|TRBJ2-2|TRBD1|TRBV25-1
CASKEGGRNTGELFF
TGTGCCAGCAAGGAAGGGGGCCGGAACACCGGGGAGCTGTTTTTT
>-|TRBJ1-6|TRBD1|TRBV14
CASSRSQGARNSPLHF
TGTGCCAGCAGCCGGTCACAGGGGGCACGGAATTCACCCCTCCACTTT
>-|TRBJ2-1|TRBD2|TRBV9
CASSARLAGGYNEQFF
TGTGCCAGCAGCGCTCGACTAGCGGGGGGCTACAATGAGCAGTTCTTC
>-|TRBJ2-5|TRBD1|TRBV5-4
CASSSGRDRGSETQYF
TGTGCCAGCAGCTCGGGCCGGGACAGGGGGTCAGAGACCCAGTACTTC
>-|TRBJ1-5|-|TRBV7-2
CASSLAVVADLSNQPQHF
TGTGCCAGCAGCTTAGCGGTCGTGGCAGATCTTAGCAATCAGCCCCAGCATTTT
>-|TRBJ2-6|-|TRBV5-1
CASSPSGPGANVLTF
TGCGCCAGCAGCCCAAGCGGGCCTGGGGCCAACGTCCTGACTTTC
>-|TRBJ2-3|TRBD2|TRBV19
CASQTSGRGTDTQYF
TGTGCCAGCCAAACTAGCGGGAGAGGTACAGATACGCAGTATTTT
>-|TRBJ2-7|-|TRBV5-1
CASSLGAGADFSYEQYF
TGCGCCAGCAGCTTGGGGGCAGGGGCGGACTTCTCCTACGAGCAGTACTTC
>-|TRBJ1-1|-|TRBV18
CASSPIEQEAFF
TGTGCCAGCTCACCAATTGAACAGGAAGCTTTCTTT
>-|TRBJ2-7|-|TRBV6-6
CASSAQGPYEQYF
TGTGCCAGCAGTGCACAGGGCCCCTACGAGCAGTACTTC
>once|TRBJ2-7|-|TRBV10-3
CAIGGPTSSYEQYF
TGTGCCATCGGCGGGCCCACAAGCTCCTACGAGCAGTACTTC
>-|TRBJ2-7|-|TRBV10-3
CAIKHPGGSYEQYF
TGTGCCATCAAGCATCCCGGGGGCTCCTACGAGCAGTACTTC
>few|TRBJ1-2|-|TRBV12-3/TRBV12-4
CASARGINYGYTF
TGTGCCAGCGCTAGGGGAATTAACTATGGCTACACCTTC
>-|TRBJ2-5|-|TRBV12-3/TRBV12-4
CASSANRWGAQYF
TGTGCCAGCAGTGCCAACCGGTGGGGGGCCCAGTACTTC
>-|TRBJ2-7|-|TRBV18
CASSPQRGGHSLEQYF
TGTGCCAGCTCACCGCAAAGGGGGGGACATTCTCTGGAGCAGTACTTC
>-|TRBJ1-2|-|TRBV29-1
CSVGGAMDGYTF
TGCAGCGTTGGCGGGGCTATGGATGGCTACACCTTC
>-|TRBJ1-1|TRBD1|TRBV6-4
CASSSDRGGTEAFF
TGTGCCAGCAGCTCGGACAGGGGAGGTACTGAAGCTTTCTTT
>-|TRBJ1-1|-|TRBV5-1
CASSPDLGHPNTEAFF
TGCGCCAGCAGCCCGGACTTGGGACACCCGAACACTGAAGCTTTCTTT
>-|TRBJ2-1|TRBD2|TRBV9
CASSVGGLAGANEQFF
TGTGCCAGCAGCGTAGGAGGACTAGCGGGAGCCAATGAGCAGTTCTTC